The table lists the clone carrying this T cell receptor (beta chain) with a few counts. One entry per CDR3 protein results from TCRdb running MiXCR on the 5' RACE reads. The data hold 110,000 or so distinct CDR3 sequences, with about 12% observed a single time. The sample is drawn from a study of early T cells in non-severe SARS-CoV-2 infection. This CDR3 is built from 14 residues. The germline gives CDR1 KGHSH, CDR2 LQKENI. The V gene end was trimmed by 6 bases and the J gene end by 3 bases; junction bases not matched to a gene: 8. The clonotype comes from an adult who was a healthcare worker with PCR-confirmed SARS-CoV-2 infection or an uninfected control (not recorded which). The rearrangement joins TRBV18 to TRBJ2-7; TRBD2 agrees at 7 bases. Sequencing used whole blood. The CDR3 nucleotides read TGTGCCAGCTCCCCTCCGGAGCGGGGCTACGAGCAGTACTTC. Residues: CASSPPERGYEQYF.